The rows below give T cell receptor beta chains drawn from one sample of a study of beta chain features in type 1 diabetes. The assay was immunoSEQ multiplex PCR, and TCRdb's table has in-frame clones only and misses some. The data show 95,000 to 150,000 clones, about 16% seen once. Sample: central memory CD4+ T cells from blood. These receptor sequences come from a man in his thirties or forties with type 1 diabetes. CDR3s include the opening cysteine and the closing phenylalanine or tryptophan. A D gene is named only where the DNA matches it firmly. Clone size is not always given. Where it is, it says once, few, many or a class for expanded clones.

TRBV5-1	.	TRBJ1-5	few	CASSLMGSSNQPQHF	TGCGCCAGCAGCTTAATGGGATCTAGCAATCAGCCCCAGCATTTT
TRBV18	.	TRBJ1-1	few	CASSPGIQEGWSTEAFF	TGTGCCAGCTCACCAGGGATACAGGAGGGCTGGTCCACTGAAGCTTTCTTT
TRBV11-2	TRBD1	TRBJ2-1	.	CASSQFTGTDNEQFF	TGTGCCAGCAGCCAATTTACCGGGACAGACAATGAGCAGTTCTTC
TRBV23-1	.	TRBJ2-5	many	CASSLGETQYF	TGCGCCAGCAGTCTTGGAGAGACCCAGTACTTC
TRBV29-1	TRBD1	TRBJ2-5	many	CSAFPQGAQETQYF	TGCAGCGCTTTCCCGCAGGGGGCACAGGAGACCCAGTACTTC
TRBV5-1	.	TRBJ2-1	.	CASSYGGSYNEQFF	TGCGCCAGCAGCTACGGTGGCTCCTACAATGAGCAGTTCTTC
TRBV6-5	.	TRBJ1-2	.	CASSTRQVSGGYTF	TGTGCCAGCAGTACTCGACAGGTTTCTGGTGGCTACACCTTC
TRBV6-4	.	TRBJ2-1	few	CASSLPPLTDNEQFF	TGTGCCAGCAGTCTCCCCCCGTTGACGGACAATGAGCAGTTCTTC
TRBV7-2	.	TRBJ2-3	few	CASSPWGGADTQYF	TGTGCCAGCAGCCCCTGGGGGGGCGCAGATACGCAGTATTTT
TRBV2	.	TRBJ2-4	medium-sized	CASSERTTKNIQYF	TGTGCCAGCAGTGAAAGGACAACTAAAAACATTCAGTACTTC
TRBV7-9	.	TRBJ1-2	few	CASSSTEWEYGYTF	TGTGCCAGCAGCTCCACTGAGTGGGAGTATGGCTACACCTTC
TRBV2	.	TRBJ2-5	.	CASTPRHRPQETQYF	TGTGCCAGCACCCCCAGGCACAGACCCCAAGAGACCCAGTACTTC
TRBV5-1	.	TRBJ2-5	few	CASSLDPSSETQYF	TGCGCCAGCAGCTTGGATCCTTCCTCAGAGACCCAGTACTTC
TRBV7-3	.	TRBJ1-1	few	CASSLSGGNTEAFF	TGTGCCAGCAGCTTAAGCGGGGGCAACACTGAAGCTTTCTTT
TRBV10-3	TRBD1	TRBJ2-6	.	CAISVRQGGPGANVLTF	TGTGCCATCAGTGTGAGACAGGGGGGGCCTGGGGCCAACGTCCTGACTTTC
TRBV15	.	TRBJ2-3	.	CATSRDRQDTQYF	TGTGCCACCAGCAGAGATAGGCAAGATACGCAGTATTTT
TRBV18	TRBD1	TRBJ1-2	.	CASSPDRGLTPYGYTF	TGTGCCAGCTCACCCGACAGGGGGCTTACCCCCTATGGCTACACCTTC
TRBV11-2	TRBD2	TRBJ2-3	few	CASSTRVLAGTDTQYF	TGTGCCAGCAGCACTCGGGTACTAGCGGGCACAGATACGCAGTATTTT
TRBV5-1	.	TRBJ2-7	.	CASSFPQDPYEQYF	TGCGCCAGCAGCTTCCCACAGGATCCCTACGAGCAGTACTTC
TRBV11-2	TRBD1	TRBJ2-1	many	CASSAITGGLYNEQFF	TGTGCCAGCAGCGCCATTACAGGGGGCCTCTACAATGAGCAGTTCTTC
TRBV10-3	TRBD1	TRBJ1-5	.	CAISGTGGRQPQHF	TGTGCCATCAGCGGGACAGGGGGCCGTCAGCCCCAGCATTTT
TRBV6-5	.	TRBJ1-5	few	CASSLPGQPQHF	TGTGCCAGCAGTCTCCCGGGTCAGCCCCAGCATTTT
TRBV18	.	TRBJ2-1	few	CASSPINPGLRVNEQFF	TGTGCCAGCTCACCAATTAACCCCGGGTTGAGGGTCAATGAGCAGTTCTTC
TRBV7-2	.	TRBJ2-3	few	CASSLLTADTQYF	TGTGCCAGCAGCTTACTAACGGCAGATACGCAGTATTTT
TRBV5-1	.	TRBJ2-2	few	CASSLGQPNTGELFF	TGCGCCAGCAGCCTTGGACAGCCGAACACCGGGGAGCTGTTTTTT
TRBV21-1	.	TRBJ1-2	.	CASSLTGAGNGYTF	TGTGCCAGCAGCTTGACCGGAGCAGGGAATGGCTACACCTTC
TRBV9	.	TRBJ2-6	many	CASSGGKFSSGANVLTF	TGTGCCAGCAGCGGAGGGAAATTCAGCTCTGGGGCCAACGTCCTGACTTTC
TRBV18	.	TRBJ1-6	.	CASSPPGGRVSSPLHF	TGTGCCAGCTCACCACCAGGGGGGCGCGTTTCTTCACCCCTCCACTTT
TRBV18	.	TRBJ1-1	many	CASSPRGPEAFF	TGTGCCAGCTCACCACGGGGGCCTGAAGCTTTCTTT
TRBV9	.	TRBJ2-1	many	CASSPRLGSYNEQFF	TGTGCCAGCAGCCCAAGACTAGGCTCCTACAATGAGCAGTTCTTC
TRBV29-1	.	TRBJ1-5	.	CSVALGQGNQPQHF	TGCAGCGTTGCTCTAGGGCAGGGCAATCAGCCCCAGCATTTT
TRBV7-6	TRBD2	TRBJ2-1	many	CASSTGGNVYNEQFF	TGTGCCAGCAGCACGGGGGGGAACGTTTACAATGAGCAGTTCTTC
TRBV5-4	TRBD2	TRBJ2-5	few	CASSQGLAGAETQYF	TGTGCCAGCAGCCAGGGACTAGCGGGAGCAGAGACCCAGTACTTC
TRBV10-3	.	TRBJ2-7	few	CAISQDRDVRYYEQYF	TGTGCCATCAGCCAGGACCGGGACGTGAGATACTACGAGCAGTACTTC
TRBV29-1	.	TRBJ2-3	.	CSVGPGLATDTQYF	TGCAGCGTGGGGCCGGGACTGGCCACAGATACGCAGTATTTT
TRBV7-8	TRBD1	TRBJ2-5	.	CASSLAGTGRGTQYF	TGTGCCAGCAGCTTGGCCGGGACAGGGAGGGGGACCCAGTACTTC
TRBV6-5	.	TRBJ1-4	many	CASSRTFTLNEKLFF	TGTGCCAGCAGTCGGACATTTACCCTTAATGAAAAACTGTTTTTT
TRBV7-2	.	TRBJ1-1	.	CASSLTGTTEAFF	TGTGCCAGCAGCTTAACGGGGACCACTGAAGCTTTCTTT
TRBV5-1	.	TRBJ2-1	few	CASRSDTSSYNEQFF	TGCGCCAGCAGGAGTGACACCAGCTCCTACAATGAGCAGTTCTTC
TRBV7-2	TRBD1	TRBJ1-3	.	CASSLVQLGTGGNTIYF	TGTGCCAGCAGCTTAGTTCAACTTGGGACAGGGGGAAACACCATATATTTT
TRBV5-8	.	TRBJ2-3	few	CASSLAWQTTDTQYF	TGTGCCAGCAGCTTGGCCTGGCAGACCACAGATACGCAGTATTTT